The sequence of this T cell receptor beta chain was determined in a study of blood T cell repertoires in COVID-19. Study-level background: The United States, Italy and Spain were the sources of the acute and convalescent COVID-19 samples.

This clone occurred once. Original processing notes: Amplification of reference gene primers was used by the study to estimate nucleated cell counts. Produced via immunoSEQ multiplex PCR; TCRdb's table is partial and in-frame only. Clone size and V and J calls were adopted from that table, with D and trimming inferred from the DNA. The sample has 80,000 or so clones; around 83% are singletons. The CDR3 contains 14 residues. V lost 10 bases, J lost 1 base, and 15 bases lay in between. CDR1 is MNHEY and CDR2 is SVGAGI in the germline V gene. The rearrangement joins TRBV6-5 to TRBJ2-3; possibly TRBD2 for D (7 bases). The sequencing sample was made of peripheral blood. This clonotype was obtained from a man aged 55 to 70 with COVID-19, enrolled during active disease. CDR3 bases: TGTGCCACTTCCGTAGGGGGGGGCACAGATACGCAGTATTTT. It yields the protein CATSVGGGTDTQYF.